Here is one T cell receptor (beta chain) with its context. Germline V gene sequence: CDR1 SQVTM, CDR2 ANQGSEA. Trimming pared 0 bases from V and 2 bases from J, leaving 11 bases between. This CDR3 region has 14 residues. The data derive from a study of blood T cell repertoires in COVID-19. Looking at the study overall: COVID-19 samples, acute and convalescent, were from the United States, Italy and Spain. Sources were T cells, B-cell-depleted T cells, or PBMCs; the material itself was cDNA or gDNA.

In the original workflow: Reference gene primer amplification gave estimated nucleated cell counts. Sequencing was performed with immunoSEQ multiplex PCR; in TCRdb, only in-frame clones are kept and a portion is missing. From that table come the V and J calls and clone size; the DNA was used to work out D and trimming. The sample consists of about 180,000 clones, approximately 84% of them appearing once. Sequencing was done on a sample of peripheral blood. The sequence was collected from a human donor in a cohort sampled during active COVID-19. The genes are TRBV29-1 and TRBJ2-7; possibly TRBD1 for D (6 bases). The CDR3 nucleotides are TGCAGCGTTGAAGATAGGCAGGGGACCTACGAGCAGTACTTC. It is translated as CSVEDRQGTYEQYF.